The rows below give T cell receptor beta chains drawn from one sample of a study of regulatory T cells in long-lasting Graves disease. MiXCR was run by TCRdb on the multiplex PCR reads, yielding one entry per CDR3 protein. Of a few hundred thousand distinct CDR3 sequences in the sample, about 17% are singletons; the top ten hold roughly 23%. The same data also went into a second study, on T cells in Graves' hyperthyroidism and ophthalmopathy.

This specimen was peripheral blood mononuclear cells (PBMCs), taken at new diagnosis, from a patient treated with antithyroid drugs. The receptors stem from a woman aged 18-35 years with Graves disease. Each CDR3 is given with its conserved first and last residue. The D gene is left open where the match is weak. Where a row states a size, it is once, few, many or the class of an expanded clone; other rows omit it.

len: 14; j_gene: TRBJ2-7; abundance: many; d_gene: TRBD1; v_gene: TRBV2; CDR3aa: CASSTQGASYEQYF; CDR3nt: TGTGCCAGCAGTACACAGGGGGCGTCCTACGAGCAGTACTTC
len: 13; j_gene: TRBJ2-1; abundance: many; d_gene: .; v_gene: TRBV4-1; CDR3aa: CASSQLGRNEQFF; CDR3nt: TGCGCCAGCAGCCAGCTAGGGAGAAATGAGCAGTTCTTC
len: 14; j_gene: TRBJ2-1; abundance: .; d_gene: .; v_gene: TRBV7-9; CDR3aa: CASSLATELLEQFF; CDR3nt: TGTGCCAGCAGCTTAGCAACGGAACTACTTGAGCAGTTCTTC
len: 14; j_gene: TRBJ1-5; abundance: .; d_gene: .; v_gene: TRBV27; CDR3aa: CASSNFGSNQPQHF; CDR3nt: TGTGCCAGCAGTAACTTCGGAAGCAATCAGCCCCAGCATTTT
len: 13; j_gene: TRBJ1-1; abundance: many; d_gene: .; v_gene: TRBV12-3/TRBV12-4; CDR3aa: CASTPGPLGEAFF; CDR3nt: TGTGCCAGCACCCCCGGACCTTTGGGGGAAGCTTTCTTT
len: 15; j_gene: TRBJ1-3; abundance: many; d_gene: .; v_gene: TRBV27; CDR3aa: CASKPGGSSGNTIYF; CDR3nt: TGTGCCAGTAAACCCGGCGGGAGCTCTGGAAACACCATATATTTT
len: 13; j_gene: TRBJ2-3; abundance: once; d_gene: .; v_gene: TRBV20-1; CDR3aa: CSARVPWTDTQYF; CDR3nt: TGCAGTGCTAGAGTTCCTTGGACAGATACGCAGTATTTT
len: 15; j_gene: TRBJ2-1; abundance: .; d_gene: TRBD1; v_gene: TRBV19; CDR3aa: CASSTDRGSYNEQFF; CDR3nt: TGTGCCAGTAGTACGGACAGGGGTTCCTACAATGAGCAGTTCTTC
len: 13; j_gene: TRBJ1-1; abundance: .; d_gene: .; v_gene: TRBV10-1; CDR3aa: CASSVGGSGEAFF; CDR3nt: TGCGCCAGCAGTGTGGGGGGCTCGGGTGAAGCTTTCTTT
len: 15; j_gene: TRBJ2-1; abundance: many; d_gene: .; v_gene: TRBV20-1; CDR3aa: CSAAKTGLSYNEQFF; CDR3nt: TGCAGTGCCGCCAAGACAGGCCTTTCCTACAATGAGCAGTTCTTC
len: 15; j_gene: TRBJ1-1; abundance: .; d_gene: TRBD1; v_gene: TRBV28; CDR3aa: CASRKTGGWDTEAFF; CDR3nt: TGTGCCAGCAGGAAGACAGGGGGCTGGGACACTGAAGCTTTCTTT
len: 14; j_gene: TRBJ1-1; abundance: many; d_gene: .; v_gene: TRBV18; CDR3aa: CASSPQQGRTEAFF; CDR3nt: TGTGCCAGCTCCCCCCAGCAGGGAAGGACTGAAGCTTTCTTT
len: 11; j_gene: TRBJ2-4; abundance: few; d_gene: .; v_gene: TRBV6-5; CDR3aa: CASSYALIQYF; CDR3nt: TGTGCCAGCAGTTACGCCCTAATTCAGTACTTC
len: 13; j_gene: TRBJ2-1; abundance: many; d_gene: .; v_gene: TRBV2; CDR3aa: CASKLGISNEQFF; CDR3nt: TGTGCCAGCAAGCTCGGGATTTCCAATGAGCAGTTCTTC
len: 19; j_gene: TRBJ2-1; abundance: many; d_gene: TRBD2; v_gene: TRBV27; CDR3aa: CASSPGLAGGLSTYNEQFF; CDR3nt: TGTGCCAGCAGTCCTGGACTAGCGGGAGGGCTTAGTACCTACAATGAGCAGTTCTTC
len: 15; j_gene: TRBJ1-1; abundance: .; d_gene: .; v_gene: TRBV7-9; CDR3aa: CASSLEVGANTEAFF; CDR3nt: TGTGCCAGCAGCTTAGAAGTGGGGGCGAACACTGAAGCTTTCTTT
len: 22; j_gene: TRBJ2-3; abundance: many; d_gene: TRBD2; v_gene: TRBV12-3/TRBV12-4; CDR3aa: CASSLPPPGTSGGGTPVDTQYF; CDR3nt: TGTGCCAGCAGCCTACCGCCACCCGGGACTAGCGGGGGAGGCACACCGGTAGATACGCAGTATTTT
len: 16; j_gene: TRBJ2-1; abundance: .; d_gene: TRBD2; v_gene: TRBV6-4; CDR3aa: CASSYYTGGRGYEQLF; CDR3nt: TGTGCCAGCAGTTACTATACCGGCGGGAGGGGCTATGAGCAGCTCTTC
len: 15; j_gene: TRBJ2-1; abundance: many; d_gene: TRBD2; v_gene: TRBV30; CDR3aa: CAWSVLAGTYNEQFF; CDR3nt: TGTGCCTGGAGTGTACTAGCGGGAACCTACAATGAGCAGTTCTTC
len: 15; j_gene: TRBJ1-1; abundance: .; d_gene: TRBD1; v_gene: TRBV10-1; CDR3aa: CASSEDRGLNTEAFF; CDR3nt: TGCGCCAGCAGTGAGGACAGGGGGCTTAACACTGAAGCTTTCTTT
len: 14; j_gene: TRBJ1-1; abundance: many; d_gene: .; v_gene: TRBV28; CDR3aa: CASSSPRMNTEAFF; CDR3nt: TGTGCCAGCAGTTCGCCAAGGATGAACACTGAAGCTTTCTTT
len: 15; j_gene: TRBJ2-3; abundance: many; d_gene: .; v_gene: TRBV7-9; CDR3aa: CASSLDAGLADTQYF; CDR3nt: TGTGCCAGCAGCTTAGACGCGGGCCTCGCAGATACGCAGTATTTT
len: 15; j_gene: TRBJ2-7; abundance: many; d_gene: .; v_gene: TRBV28; CDR3aa: CASSFAGSDSYEQYF; CDR3nt: TGTGCCAGCAGTTTCGCGGGGTCAGACTCCTACGAGCAGTACTTC
len: 15; j_gene: TRBJ1-2; abundance: .; d_gene: TRBD1; v_gene: TRBV7-2; CDR3aa: CASSRRQGASYGYTF; CDR3nt: TGTGCCAGCAGCCGACGACAGGGGGCGTCGTATGGCTACACCTTC
len: 14; j_gene: TRBJ1-2; abundance: many; d_gene: TRBD1; v_gene: TRBV20-1; CDR3aa: CSARGQGVNYGYTF; CDR3nt: TGCAGTGCTAGGGGACAGGGGGTTAACTATGGCTACACCTTC
len: 15; j_gene: TRBJ2-7; abundance: many; d_gene: TRBD1; v_gene: TRBV11-1; CDR3aa: CASSTTGVKYYEQYF; CDR3nt: TGTGCCAGCAGCACTACAGGGGTAAAGTACTACGAGCAGTACTTC
len: 15; j_gene: TRBJ1-1; abundance: many; d_gene: TRBD1; v_gene: TRBV5-4; CDR3aa: CASSTQGAWGTEAFF; CDR3nt: TGTGCCAGCAGCACACAGGGGGCGTGGGGTACTGAAGCTTTCTTT
len: 12; j_gene: TRBJ2-7; abundance: many; d_gene: .; v_gene: TRBV11-3; CDR3aa: CASRQGSYEQYF; CDR3nt: TGTGCCAGCAGACAGGGTTCCTACGAGCAGTACTTC
len: 12; j_gene: TRBJ1-1; abundance: .; d_gene: .; v_gene: TRBV12-3/TRBV12-4; CDR3aa: CASTLTVAEAFF; CDR3nt: TGTGCCAGCACCCTTACCGTCGCTGAAGCTTTCTTT
len: 17; j_gene: TRBJ1-6; abundance: few; d_gene: TRBD1; v_gene: TRBV7-9; CDR3aa: CASSGGQGSNNNSPLHF; CDR3nt: TGTGCCAGCAGCGGGGGACAGGGGAGTAATAATAATTCACCCCTCCACTTT
len: 15; j_gene: TRBJ1-1; abundance: .; d_gene: TRBD1; v_gene: TRBV6-2/TRBV6-3; CDR3aa: CASSAQGQGWTEAFF; CDR3nt: TGTGCCAGCAGTGCCCAAGGACAGGGGTGGACTGAAGCTTTCTTT
len: 15; j_gene: TRBJ1-1; abundance: .; d_gene: TRBD1; v_gene: TRBV19; CDR3aa: CASRPSDRVLTEAFF; CDR3nt: TGTGCCAGTAGACCGTCGGACAGGGTTTTAACTGAAGCTTTCTTT
len: 15; j_gene: TRBJ2-1; abundance: many; d_gene: TRBD2; v_gene: TRBV27; CDR3aa: CASSLLAGVFGEQFF; CDR3nt: TGTGCCAGCAGTTTATTAGCGGGAGTATTTGGTGAGCAGTTCTTC
len: 15; j_gene: TRBJ2-2; abundance: .; d_gene: .; v_gene: TRBV27; CDR3aa: CASSLMPPAGGELFF; CDR3nt: TGTGCCAGCAGTTTAATGCCACCGGCGGGCGGGGAGCTGTTTTTT
len: 14; j_gene: TRBJ2-2; abundance: few; d_gene: TRBD1; v_gene: TRBV28; CDR3aa: CASSNRGAAGELFF; CDR3nt: TGTGCCAGCAGTAACAGGGGGGCTGCCGGGGAGCTGTTTTTT
len: 14; j_gene: TRBJ2-1; abundance: few; d_gene: .; v_gene: TRBV3-1; CDR3aa: CASSDRDGYNEQFF; CDR3nt: TGTGCCAGCAGCGATCGGGACGGCTACAATGAGCAGTTCTTC
len: 15; j_gene: TRBJ2-7; abundance: many; d_gene: TRBD1; v_gene: TRBV4-3; CDR3aa: CASSPGQGASYEQYF; CDR3nt: TGCGCCAGCAGCCCCGGACAGGGGGCTTCCTACGAGCAGTACTTC
len: 16; j_gene: TRBJ2-3; abundance: few; d_gene: .; v_gene: TRBV20-1; CDR3aa: CSARDRVTGPTDTQYF; CDR3nt: TGCAGTGCTAGAGATCGGGTAACGGGCCCCACAGATACGCAGTATTTT
len: 10; j_gene: TRBJ2-5; abundance: few; d_gene: .; v_gene: TRBV20-1; CDR3aa: CSGREETQYF; CDR3nt: TGCAGTGGGAGGGAAGAGACCCAGTACTTC
len: 14; j_gene: TRBJ2-2; abundance: few; d_gene: TRBD2; v_gene: TRBV19; CDR3aa: CASSIGRTTGELFF; CDR3nt: TGTGCCAGTAGTATCGGGAGGACCACCGGGGAGCTGTTTTTT
len: 17; j_gene: TRBJ2-1; abundance: .; d_gene: TRBD2; v_gene: TRBV7-9; CDR3aa: CASSLKRTSGIRNEQFF; CDR3nt: TGTGCCAGCAGCCTAAAGAGGACTAGCGGGATTAGAAATGAGCAGTTCTTC
len: 14; j_gene: TRBJ2-2; abundance: many; d_gene: .; v_gene: TRBV11-2; CDR3aa: CASNPQGVSGELFF; CDR3nt: TGTGCCAGCAACCCCCAAGGGGTCTCCGGGGAGCTGTTTTTT
len: 15; j_gene: TRBJ2-3; abundance: .; d_gene: .; v_gene: TRBV6-1; CDR3aa: CASTEGGRSTDTQYF; CDR3nt: TGTGCCAGCACCGAGGGAGGCAGAAGCACAGATACGCAGTATTTT
len: 15; j_gene: TRBJ2-6; abundance: .; d_gene: .; v_gene: TRBV9; CDR3aa: CASSVGFSGANVLTF; CDR3nt: TGTGCCAGCAGCGTAGGGTTCTCTGGGGCCAACGTCCTGACTTTC
len: 13; j_gene: TRBJ1-1; abundance: many; d_gene: TRBD1; v_gene: TRBV30; CDR3aa: CAWRGQGGTEAFF; CDR3nt: TGTGCCTGGAGAGGACAGGGAGGAACTGAAGCTTTCTTT
len: 18; j_gene: TRBJ2-7; abundance: .; d_gene: .; v_gene: TRBV7-2; CDR3aa: CASSLFSGTIKGGYEQYF; CDR3nt: TGTGCCAGCAGCTTATTTTCCGGGACAATAAAGGGAGGCTACGAGCAGTACTTC
len: 13; j_gene: TRBJ2-1; abundance: .; d_gene: .; v_gene: TRBV4-3; CDR3aa: CASSHGVGFEQFF; CDR3nt: TGCGCCAGCAGCCACGGGGTAGGGTTTGAGCAGTTCTTC
len: 14; j_gene: TRBJ2-3; abundance: many; d_gene: .; v_gene: TRBV12-3/TRBV12-4; CDR3aa: CASSRVGSTDTQYF; CDR3nt: TGTGCCAGCAGCCGGGTGGGGAGCACAGATACGCAGTATTTT
len: 11; j_gene: TRBJ2-7; abundance: .; d_gene: .; v_gene: TRBV6-1; CDR3aa: CASSNPGHSFF; CDR3nt: TGTGCCAGCAGTAACCCGGGCCACTCCTTCTTC